The next 21 T cell receptor beta chains were all read from a single sample in a study of identical twins. TCRdb independently ran MiXCR on the 5' RACE reads; one entry per CDR3 protein. The sample yields about 530,000 distinct CDR3 sequences, approximately 16% seen once. Another study also made use of these data, one on yellow fever vaccine responses in identical twins.

Sequencing input: CD4+ T cells sorted from blood. The receptors here all came from a woman aged 18 to 35 in good health.

There are a few counts of this clonotype. The chain has TRBV6-5 and TRBJ2-1; possibly TRBD2 for D (6 bases). Germline-derived CDR1 and CDR2 are MNHEY and SVGAGI. This CDR3 region has 16 residues. Trimming left V 2 bases short and J 0 bases short, with 11 bases between. This chain's CDR3 is CASSYEVAVSYNEQFF. The CDR3 coding sequence is TGTGCCAGCAGTTACGAGGTAGCGGTCTCCTACAATGAGCAGTTCTTC.

The chain carries TRBV10-1 and TRBJ2-2; the D is unclear. The V and J ends lost 5 bases and 3 bases respectively, with 10 bases between them. The CDR3 covers 14 residues. Germline V gene sequence: CDR1 WNHNN, CDR2 SYGVQD (reference sequence). The CDR3 protein is CASSSSPDTGELFF. CDR3 DNA sequence: TGCGCCAGCAGTTCGAGTCCCGACACCGGGGAGCTGTTTTTT.

This clonotype was counted ten times or more. V is TRBV28 and J is TRBJ2-1; D unresolved. The CDR3 sequence is 16 residues long. V shed 1 base and J shed 0 bases, with 10 bases lying between them. Germline lookup yields CDR1 MDHEN and CDR2 SYDVKM. CDR3 residues: CASSLLGSGSYNEQFF. Here the CDR3 DNA reads TGTGCCAGCAGTTTATTAGGGTCGGGCTCCTACAATGAGCAGTTCTTC.

A few counts support this clonotype. V is TRBV24-1 and J is TRBJ2-1; 12 bases align to TRBD2. The V and J ends lost 9 bases and 4 bases, in that order; junction bases with no gene match: 12. The CDR3 runs 17 residues. Germline values: CDR1 KGHDR, CDR2 SFDVKD. CDR3 sequence reads: CATARSSGGASYNEQFF. CDR3 DNA sequence: TGTGCCACCGCCAGGTCTAGCGGGGGGGCGTCGTACAATGAGCAGTTCTTC.

J is TRBJ2-2 and V is TRBV2; possibly TRBD1 or TRBD2 for D (5 bases each). The germline gives CDR1 SNHLY, CDR2 FYNNEI. V was clipped by 7 bases and J by 4 bases, with 16 bases between them. CDR3 length equals 15 residues. The CDR3, as DNA: TGTGCCAGCAAGAAAGAGGGGACCATCACCGGGGAGCTGTTTTTT. Translation: CASKKEGTITGELFF.

This rearrangement joins TRBV5-1 to TRBJ2-1; D is unresolved. Trimming removed 2 bases from V and 5 bases from J, with 8 bases in between. CDR1 and CDR2 from the germline V gene are SGHRS and YFSETQ. The CDR3 has 13 amino acids. CDR3 in DNA: TGCGCCAGCAGCTTATCAATTAACAATGAGCAGTTCTTC. Its translation is CASSLSINNEQFF.

This clonotype was seen only a few times. The gene calls are TRBV2 and TRBJ1-1, with no clear D. Trimming removed 4 bases from V and 0 bases from J, with 12 bases in between. The CDR3 has 15 residues. Germline V gene data show CDR1 as SNHLY and CDR2 as FYNNEI. The CDR3 sequence is CASSGTPPLNTEAFF. The CDR3 DNA follows: TGTGCCAGCAGTGGCACTCCGCCTCTGAACACTGAAGCTTTCTTT.

The chain has TRBV28 and TRBJ1-1; D not certain. The CDR3 totals 9 residues. V shed 7 bases and J shed 3 bases, with 0 bases lying between them. Germline-derived CDR1 and CDR2 are MDHEN and SYDVKM. For the CDR3, the DNA is TGTGCCAGCAACACTGAAGCTTTCTTT. Its protein is CASNTEAFF.

This clonotype came up a few times. The J gene is TRBJ1-2, the V gene TRBV20-1; D remains unclear. The CDR3 totals 13 residues. Looked up from germline, CDR1 is DFQATT and CDR2 is SNEGSKA (reference sequence). V lost 6 bases, J lost 0 bases, and 11 bases lay in between. In nucleotides, the CDR3 is TGCAGTGCCAGACGGGAGGCTAACTATGGCTACACCTTC. Protein: CSARREANYGYTF.

This clonotype turned up a few times. The rearrangement uses TRBV5-1 and TRBJ2-3, with no clear D. V was pared by 0 bases and J by 1 base, with 6 bases between. CDR1 and CDR2 (germline): SGHRS, YFSETQ. CDR3 size: 14 residues. CDR3 coding DNA: TGCGCCAGCAGCTTGGAGGACGGCACAGATACGCAGTATTTT. It is translated as CASSLEDGTDTQYF.

This clonotype has a handful of counts. The V call is TRBV20-1, the J call TRBJ2-3, with 12 bases lining up with TRBD2. CDR1 and CDR2 (germline): DFQATT, SNEGSKA (reference sequence). V dropped 4 bases and J dropped 2; count of bases not matched to a gene: 7. The CDR3 is made up of 16 amino acids. Here the CDR3 reads CSATSGLAGDTDTQYF. CDR3 DNA: TGCAGTGCTACTTCGGGACTAGCGGGCGACACAGATACGCAGTATTTT.

The chain joins TRBV2 to TRBJ2-5; D is perhaps TRBD2 (5 bases). The germline V gene has CDR1 SNHLY and CDR2 FYNNEI. CDR3 length: 15 amino acids. Trimming took off 3 bases at V and 9 bases at J, with 20 bases between the two ends. CDR3 amino acids: CASSDSLAPSMAQYF. The CDR3 DNA follows: TGTGCCAGCAGTGACTCTCTAGCCCCGAGCATGGCCCAGTACTTC.

This clonotype was detected a few times. This rearrangement joins TRBV6-1 to TRBJ2-2; maybe TRBD1 (6 bases). Trimming pared 5 bases from V and 5 bases from J, leaving 12 bases between. CDR1 and CDR2 from the germline V gene are MNHNS and SASEGT. The CDR3 length is 14 residues. CDR3 DNA sequence: TGTGCCAGCAGTCAACAGGGTTGGACCGGGGAGCTGTTTTTT. It translates to CASSQQGWTGELFF.

The chain has TRBV20-1 and TRBJ2-3, with 7 bases that match TRBD2. In germline, CDR1 is DFQATT, CDR2 SNEGSKA (reference sequence). Losses at the gene ends were 0 bases for V and 3 bases for J; bases not matched to a gene: 9. The length of the CDR3 is 16 residues. The CDR3 DNA sequence: TGCAGTGCTAGAGATACTTTTGGCGGGAGAACAGATACGCAGTATTTT. It translates to CSARDTFGGRTDTQYF.

CDR3 sequence (DNA): TGTGCCAGCAGCCGATCGACTACCGTTGGCCGGGAGCTGTTTTTT. This translates into CASSRSTTVGRELFF. The chain has TRBV12-3 or TRBV12-4 and TRBJ2-2; a possible D gene is TRBD2 (5 bases). V shed 6 bases and J shed 9 bases, with 20 bases lying between them. CDR3 length equals 15 residues.

The table lists this clonotype with a few counts. V gene TRBV12-3 or TRBV12-4 combines with J gene TRBJ2-5; 8 positions match TRBD2. Trimming took 6 bases from V and 1 from J; bases not matched to a gene: 7. This CDR3 has 15 amino acids. CDR3 DNA sequence: TGTGCCAGCAGGGCTAATCGGGGGGGCCAAGAGACCCAGTACTTC. Encoded protein: CASRANRGGQETQYF.

V gene TRBV11-2 combines with J gene TRBJ1-2, with 8 nucleotides matching TRBD1. CDR3 length: 15 amino acids. The germline V gene has CDR1 SGHAT and CDR2 FQNNGV. V dropped 5 bases and J dropped 5; count of bases not matched to a gene: 10. The CDR3 nucleotides read TGTGCCAGCAGCCTAAACAGGGGGAGTCTGTATGGCTACACCTTC. This sequence encodes CASSLNRGSLYGYTF.

This clonotype was counted only a few times. The chain couples TRBV20-1 to TRBJ2-1, with TRBD2 matching 10 bases. The CDR3 consists of 16 residues. CDR1 is DFQATT, CDR2 SNEGSKA, per germline (reference sequence). With V trimmed by 5 bases and J by 8 bases, 15 bases remained unmatched. CDR3 nucleotides: TGCAGTGCTGTAACCGGGACTAGCGCCCTGGAGGATGAGCAGTTCTTC. This translates into CSAVTGTSALEDEQFF.

The chain combines TRBV10-3 with TRBJ1-5; D may be TRBD1 (6 bases). The CDR3 loop spans 15 amino acids. V shed 3 bases and J shed 4 bases, with 13 bases lying between them. Per germline, CDR1 ENHRY and CDR2 SYGVKD. This CDR3 is CAISESRQENQPQHF. The DNA of the CDR3 is TGTGCCATCAGTGAAAGTAGACAGGAGAATCAGCCCCAGCATTTT.

This clonotype showed up many times. The chain uses TRBV3-1 and TRBJ2-7; 11 positions agree with TRBD1. The V segment lost 4 bases and the J segment 3 bases; nucleotides outside the gene matches: 5. This CDR3 region has 15 residues. The germline gives CDR1 LGHDT, CDR2 YNNKEL (reference sequence). This CDR3 reads CASSLTGTGGYEQYF. DNA for the CDR3: TGTGCCAGCAGCCTAACCGGGACAGGGGGCTACGAGCAGTACTTC.

In its sample, this clonotype was seen a few times. The chain is built from TRBV6-2 or TRBV6-3 and TRBJ2-3, with 9 bases lining up with TRBD1. The J segment lost 5 bases and the V segment lost 7 bases, leaving 10 bases of the junction unmatched. The CDR3 loop spans 15 amino acids. Germline loops: CDR1 MNHEY, CDR2 SVGEGT. The CDR3 here is CASNNRGQGIDTQYF. In DNA, the CDR3 is TGTGCCAGCAACAACCGGGGACAGGGAATAGATACGCAGTATTTT.